The rows below give T cell receptor beta chains drawn from one sample of a study of cytomegalovirus exposure and HLA in healthy donors. Generated by immunoSEQ multiplex PCR, the TCRdb table keeps only in-frame clones and is missing some. This repertoire shows around 64,000 clones, roughly 72% found once; its top ten account for 22%. The sample consisted of PBMCs. The origin of the receptors is a woman aged 25 to 39 in good health and CMV-seropositive. Each CDR3 is given without its conserved first and last residue. D genes are given only for firm matches. Some rows have no size entry. The others give once, few or many, or a class for an expanded clone.

J gene: TRBJ1-5; clone size: -; CDR3 length: 13; D gene: -; V gene: TRBV28; CDR3 protein: ASSLLLRVAQPQH
J gene: TRBJ2-3; clone size: -; CDR3 length: 13; D gene: -; V gene: TRBV6-5; CDR3 protein: ASSYVRSGTDTQY
J gene: TRBJ1-1; clone size: -; CDR3 length: 10; D gene: -; V gene: TRBV28; CDR3 protein: ASVLRGTEAF
J gene: TRBJ2-2; clone size: -; CDR3 length: 11; D gene: -; V gene: TRBV29-1; CDR3 protein: SVGVSGIGELF
J gene: TRBJ1-1; clone size: -; CDR3 length: 13; D gene: -; V gene: TRBV7-2; CDR3 protein: ASSLDAGKGTEAF
J gene: TRBJ1-5; clone size: -; CDR3 length: 13; D gene: -; V gene: TRBV10-2; CDR3 protein: ASRPQTGGGQPQH
J gene: TRBJ2-6; clone size: once; CDR3 length: 13; D gene: -; V gene: TRBV19; CDR3 protein: ASRIGLAGANVLT
J gene: TRBJ1-4; clone size: -; CDR3 length: 11; D gene: TRBD1; V gene: TRBV4-2; CDR3 protein: ASSQGTGEKLF
J gene: TRBJ1-4; clone size: -; CDR3 length: 15; D gene: -; V gene: TRBV7-9; CDR3 protein: ASGAPFNTGKTEKLF
J gene: TRBJ1-6; clone size: few; CDR3 length: 13; D gene: -; V gene: TRBV30; CDR3 protein: AWSVQSGLNSPLH
J gene: TRBJ1-3; clone size: -; CDR3 length: 11; D gene: -; V gene: TRBV7-6; CDR3 protein: ASSSGRGNTIY
J gene: TRBJ2-1; clone size: -; CDR3 length: 10; D gene: TRBD2; V gene: TRBV2; CDR3 protein: ASRLAGGKLF
J gene: TRBJ2-7; clone size: -; CDR3 length: 13; D gene: TRBD2; V gene: TRBV7-3; CDR3 protein: ASSLTGGRAGEQY
J gene: TRBJ1-1; clone size: -; CDR3 length: 11; D gene: TRBD1; V gene: TRBV7-8; CDR3 protein: ASSVTGLTEAF
J gene: TRBJ1-4; clone size: -; CDR3 length: 14; D gene: TRBD1; V gene: TRBV28; CDR3 protein: ASSRQGGVPNEKLF
J gene: TRBJ1-3; clone size: -; CDR3 length: 13; D gene: -; V gene: TRBV6-1; CDR3 protein: ASSVRQYSGNTIY
J gene: TRBJ2-5; clone size: once; CDR3 length: 13; D gene: -; V gene: TRBV2; CDR3 protein: ASSEGVGALETQY
J gene: TRBJ2-2; clone size: -; CDR3 length: 12; D gene: TRBD2; V gene: TRBV29-1; CDR3 protein: SVSSGRITGELF
J gene: TRBJ2-7; clone size: -; CDR3 length: 14; D gene: TRBD1; V gene: TRBV7-9; CDR3 protein: ASSSLRDRVGNEQY
J gene: TRBJ1-1; clone size: -; CDR3 length: 13; D gene: -; V gene: TRBV28; CDR3 protein: ASSFLGPSNTEAF
J gene: TRBJ1-5; clone size: few; CDR3 length: 11; D gene: -; V gene: TRBV18; CDR3 protein: ASSSQPGEPQH
J gene: TRBJ2-5; clone size: -; CDR3 length: 14; D gene: TRBD2; V gene: TRBV5-1; CDR3 protein: ASSLEGSGRQETQY
J gene: TRBJ1-1; clone size: -; CDR3 length: 10; D gene: -; V gene: TRBV4-2; CDR3 protein: ASSQRNTEAF
J gene: TRBJ2-1; clone size: few; CDR3 length: 12; D gene: TRBD2; V gene: TRBV6-6; CDR3 protein: ASSYSGVYNEQF
J gene: TRBJ2-7; clone size: -; CDR3 length: 14; D gene: TRBD2; V gene: TRBV6-5; CDR3 protein: ASSYAGLGSSYEQY